The 30 T cell receptor beta chains reported below all come from one sample, sequenced in a study of metastatic and nonmetastatic thyroid tumors. Each patient came to thyroid surgery without any prior treatment (of any kind). TCRdb reprocessed the PCR reads using MiXCR. The top ten hold more than 6% of the sample, which has about 20,000 clones, about 30% seen once. Sequencing input: blood. The source is a female donor with papillary thyroid cancer or a benign thyroid nodule (not recorded which). Some clones in this sample may be carry-over from other donors' samples.

CDR3 coding DNA: TGTGCCAGCAGCCAAGAGGGTTCTAGATCCTACGAGCAGTACTTC. Protein: CASSQEGSRSYEQYF. The V gene is TRBV4-2, the J gene TRBJ2-7; D not resolved. Trimming stripped 0 bases from V and 1 base from J, with 10 bases between. The CDR3 length is 15 residues. CDR1 and CDR2 from the germline V gene are LGHNA and YNFKEQ.

This clone appeared many times. The chain carries TRBV4-3 and TRBJ2-1; TRBD2 aligns across 12 bases. The CDR3 is 16 amino acids. Germline V gene sequence: CDR1 LGHNA, CDR2 YSLEER. V lost 6 bases, J lost 8 bases, and 11 bases stayed unmatched. The CDR3 DNA reads as TGCGCCAGCAGTGGTCGGCTAGCGGGAGGGCCGGATGAGCAGTTCTTC. Translating gives CASSGRLAGGPDEQFF.

By share, this clone counts as medium-sized. The chain joins TRBV2 to TRBJ2-2, with D hard to call. The CDR3 is 11 residues long. Per germline, CDR1 SNHLY and CDR2 FYNNEI. V was clipped by 6 bases and J by 1 base, with 0 bases between them. The CDR3 DNA reads TGTGCCAGCAGGAACACCGGGGAGCTGTTTTTT. The encoded protein is CASRNTGELFF.

There are a few counts of this clone. This chain connects TRBV28 to TRBJ2-7; no clear D. The germline V and J ends were trimmed by 4 bases and 3 bases, with 7 bases remaining between them. Germline V gene lookup returns CDR1 MDHEN and CDR2 SYDVKM. There are 12 residues in the CDR3. The CDR3 loop is CASSYGNYEQYF. CDR3 bases: TGTGCCAGCAGTTACGGAAACTACGAGCAGTACTTC.

The chain is built from TRBV4-1 and TRBJ2-7, with 8 bases identical to TRBD2. Losses at the gene ends were 0 bases for V and 0 bases for J; bases not matched to a gene: 1. The CDR3 is 15 residues long. The germline CDR1 and CDR2 sequences are MGHRA and YSYEKL. CDR3 sequence: CASSQDTSGSYEQYF. CDR3 bases: TGCGCCAGCAGCCAAGATACTAGCGGCTCCTACGAGCAGTACTTC.

There are many counts of this clone. This chain connects TRBV9 to TRBJ1-4; D gene ambiguous. V lost 0 bases to trimming and J lost 0 bases, with 6 bases between them. The CDR3 length is 15 residues. The germline V gene encodes CDR1 SGDLS and CDR2 YYNGEE. This CDR3 reads CASSVAFTTNEKLFF. CDR3 nucleotides: TGTGCCAGCAGCGTAGCCTTCACAACTAATGAAAAACTGTTTTTT.

There are a few counts of this clone. The V and J genes are TRBV20-1 and TRBJ1-1; the D gene is possibly TRBD1 (6 bases). Trimming removed 1 base at V and 0 bases at J, with 9 bases between. The CDR3 runs to 14 residues. Germline values: CDR1 DFQATT, CDR2 SNEGSKA (reference sequence). CDR3 in DNA: TGCAGTGCTAGAGTCGGGGGGCTGAACACTGAAGCTTTCTTT. It specifies CSARVGGLNTEAFF.

A single count supports this clone. The V gene is TRBV11-1, the J gene TRBJ2-3; possible D gene TRBD1, 6 bases. The CDR3 has 17 amino acids. Germline V CDR1 and CDR2: SGHAT, FQDESV (reference sequence). V was shortened by 1 base and J by 0 bases, with 14 bases between the two germline ends. The CDR3 coding sequence is TGTGCCAGCAGCTTAGGTGTCGGCAGGGGAAGCACAGATACGCAGTATTTT. It specifies CASSLGVGRGSTDTQYF.

J is TRBJ2-7 and V is TRBV20-1, with 9 bases matching TRBD2. The trim removed 3 bases at V and 3 bases at J, leaving 6 bases unmatched. The CDR3 consists of 14 residues. Germline loops: CDR1 DFQATT, CDR2 SNEGSKA (reference sequence). The CDR3 sequence: CSARAIAGVYEQYF. The CDR3 DNA is TGCAGTGCTAGGGCAATAGCGGGAGTCTACGAGCAGTACTTC.

The J gene is TRBJ2-1, the V gene TRBV25-1; D not certain. This CDR3 contains 16 residues. Trimming left V 1 base short and J 6 bases short, with 16 bases between. The germline CDR1 and CDR2 sequences are MGHDK and SYGVNS. The CDR3 nucleotides read TGTGCCAGCAGTGAATCTAAGGAGCGTCCGTGCAATGAGCAGTTCTTC. This sequence encodes CASSESKERPCNEQFF.

The chain links TRBV28 to TRBJ2-7; D uncertain. CDR3 length equals 12 residues. Trimming removed 3 bases at V and 6 bases at J, with 9 bases between. The germline CDR1 and CDR2 sequences are MDHEN and SYDVKM. The CDR3 DNA reads as TGTGCCAGCAGTTTTCCAGGAGCCGAGCAGTACTTC. It translates to CASSFPGAEQYF.

The V gene is TRBV4-1, the J gene TRBJ1-5; D perhaps matches TRBD1 (5 bases). The CDR3 contains 15 residues. Per germline, CDR1 MGHRA and CDR2 YSYEKL. Deletions cut 1 base from V and 1 base from J, with 8 bases between. The CDR3 DNA follows: TGCGCCAGCAGCCAAGTCTCAGGGAGCAATCAGCCCCAGCATTTT. This codes for CASSQVSGSNQPQHF.

This clone was recorded many times. The V gene is TRBV28, the J gene TRBJ2-2; no reliable D call. Germline CDR1 reads MDHEN; CDR2 reads SYDVKM. Trimming left V 5 bases short and J 0 bases short, with 4 bases between. The CDR3 runs 13 residues. The CDR3 is CASSTANTGELFF. The CDR3 region has the DNA TGTGCCAGCAGTACAGCGAACACCGGGGAGCTGTTTTTT.

CDR3 in DNA: TGTGCCAGCAGTCCTTTAGACAGGGACAATGAGCAGTTCTTC. Its protein product is CASSPLDRDNEQFF. This chain joins TRBV27 and TRBJ2-1; 7 positions match TRBD1. The CDR3 length is 14 residues. Germline CDR1 reads MNHEY; CDR2 reads SMNVEV (reference sequence). J gave up 5 bases and V 5 bases, and 6 bases lay outside the gene matches.

This clone has at least ten counts. The chain recombines TRBV19 with TRBJ1-2; 9 positions match TRBD1. The CDR3 runs to 13 residues. The V segment lost 7 bases and the J segment 8 bases; nucleotides outside the gene matches: 8. CDR1 and CDR2 from the germline V gene are LNHDA and SQIVND (reference sequence). In DNA, the CDR3 is TGTGCCAGTAACCTACAGGGGGCTGGGGGCTACACCTTC. This sequence encodes CASNLQGAGGYTF.

This clone was seen many times. J is TRBJ1-2 and V is TRBV30; perhaps TRBD1 as D (5 bases). Trimming stripped 7 bases from V and 1 base from J, with 16 bases between. Germline values: CDR1 GTSNPN, CDR2 SVGIG (reference sequence). The CDR3 totals 14 residues. The CDR3 coding sequence is TGTGCCTCTCAGGGCGGGGGATTTAACTATGGCTACACCTTC. It codes for CASQGGGFNYGYTF.

V usage is TRBV12-3 or TRBV12-4 and J usage is TRBJ2-7; no firm D call. The V and J ends lost 1 base and 2 bases respectively, with 6 bases between them. The CDR3 is made up of 13 amino acids. The CDR3 reads CASSLGGPYEQYF. In DNA, the CDR3 is TGTGCCAGCAGTTTAGGGGGTCCCTACGAGCAGTACTTC.

This chain uses TRBV12-3 or TRBV12-4 with TRBJ2-3; D might be TRBD2 (5 bases). The CDR3 contains 12 residues. The germline V and J ends were trimmed by 4 bases and 10 bases, with 12 bases remaining between them. The CDR3 is CASSSSLGAQYF. CDR3 DNA sequence: TGTGCCAGCAGTTCATCACTAGGAGCGCAGTATTTT.

The genes are TRBV2 and TRBJ2-5; D unclear. The CDR3 has 10 amino acids. From germline, CDR1 is SNHLY and CDR2 FYNNEI. V gave up 8 bases and J gave up 5 bases, with 6 bases separating them. CDR3 DNA sequence: TGTGCCAGCTCGTTCGAGACCCAGTACTTC. Translated, it gives CASSFETQYF.

By sample share, this clone is medium-sized. The chain has TRBV27 and TRBJ2-2; 9 positions match TRBD1. This CDR3 spans 15 amino acids. Germline CDR1 and CDR2: MNHEY and SMNVEV (reference sequence). V trimming: 2 bases; J trimming: 6 bases; junction bases outside the gene matches: 4. CDR3: CASSLIQGAAGELFF. For the CDR3, the DNA is TGTGCCAGCAGTTTAATACAGGGGGCTGCCGGGGAGCTGTTTTTT.

The rearrangement uses TRBV20-1 and TRBJ1-1; D ambiguous. Deletions cut 0 bases from V and 0 bases from J, with 20 bases between. This CDR3 has 18 amino acids. Germline V gene sequence: CDR1 DFQATT, CDR2 SNEGSKA (reference sequence). The CDR3 spells CSARDNGKLNSMNTEAFF. CDR3 sequence (DNA): TGCAGTGCTAGAGATAATGGTAAACTGAACAGTATGAACACTGAAGCTTTCTTT.

In this sample, this clone turned up many times. The chain links TRBV20-1 to TRBJ2-3, with 7 nucleotides matching TRBD1. CDR3 length equals 15 residues. Germline lookup yields CDR1 DFQATT and CDR2 SNEGSKA (reference sequence). The V gene end was trimmed by 3 bases and the J gene end by 2 bases; junction bases not matched to a gene: 8. CDR3 protein: CSARPRQGNTDTQYF. CDR3 DNA: TGCAGTGCTAGGCCTAGACAGGGCAACACAGATACGCAGTATTTT.

This clone is termed medium-sized. This chain uses TRBV28 with TRBJ1-2; D uncertain. Trimming pared 7 bases from V and 0 bases from J, leaving 15 bases between. In germline, CDR1 is MDHEN, CDR2 SYDVKM. This CDR3 has 15 residues. The CDR3 DNA reads as TGTGCCAGCACCCCCCGGGGAGGAACTAACTATGGCTACACCTTC. It codes for CASTPRGGTNYGYTF.

This clone was recorded many times. The chain is built from TRBV2 and TRBJ2-1; TRBD1 might be the D (6 bases). Germline V gene lookup returns CDR1 SNHLY and CDR2 FYNNEI. CDR3 length: 13 amino acids. V was clipped by 4 bases and J by 9 bases, with 13 bases between them. In nucleotides, the CDR3 is TGTGCCAGCAGTGTTACAGGGTTAAGTGAGCAGTTCTTC. Translated: CASSVTGLSEQFF.

For this clone: The junction does not match germline at one end; this may be a read error. The rearrangement uses TRBV20-1 and TRBJ2-7, with D perhaps TRBD2 (6 bases). Looked up from germline, CDR1 is DFQATT and CDR2 is SNEGSKA (reference sequence). The CDR3 is 16 amino acids. CDR3 coding DNA: TGCAGTGCTAGACCCGGTCGGGGGAGGAGCTCATACGAGAAGTACTTC. Its translation is CSARPGRGRSSYEKYF.

This chain connects TRBV28 to TRBJ2-7; possibly TRBD1 or TRBD2 for D (7 bases each). CDR1 and CDR2 from the germline V gene are MDHEN and SYDVKM. The CDR3 length is 15 residues. V was trimmed by 6 bases and J by 2 bases, leaving 17 bases between them. The DNA for the CDR3 is TGTGCCAGCAGCCCACCGGCAGGGGGGGCCTACGAGCAGTACTTC. Amino acid sequence: CASSPPAGGAYEQYF.

This clone has more than one count but fewer than ten. V usage is TRBV28 and J usage is TRBJ1-1, with unresolved D. CDR3 length equals 16 residues. Germline V gene lookup returns CDR1 MDHEN and CDR2 SYDVKM. V was cut by 5 bases and J by 0 bases, with 16 bases left in between. The CDR3 coding sequence is TGTGCCAGCAGTAATCTGGTCGACACATTGAACACTGAAGCTTTCTTT. Its translation is CASSNLVDTLNTEAFF.

The V and J genes are TRBV25-1 and TRBJ2-1; D is ambiguous. CDR3 length: 18 residues. In germline, CDR1 is MGHDK, CDR2 SYGVNS. With 6 bases removed from V and 6 bases from J, the gap between germline ends came to 27 bases. In DNA form, the CDR3 reads TGTGCCAGCAGCGGGCGTAGGATCACAGCAAGGGTGGGCAATGAGCAGTTCTTC. Its translation: CASSGRRITARVGNEQFF.

This clone was counted ten times or more. The rearrangement joins TRBV6-1 to TRBJ1-2; 7 bases align to TRBD1. Germline V CDR1 and CDR2: MNHNS, SASEGT. V trimming: 6 bases; J trimming: 7 bases; junction bases outside the gene matches: 8. This CDR3 has 13 amino acids. CDR3 loop: CASSPGTVLGYTF. The DNA for the CDR3 is TGTGCCAGCAGCCCCGGGACAGTCCTTGGCTACACCTTC.

This clone occurred many times. The CDR3 nucleotides are TGCAGTGCTCAGAGCCTAGATCTAGAGACCCAGTACTTC. Translating gives CSAQSLDLETQYF. The V call is TRBV20-1, the J call TRBJ2-5, with D unresolved. This CDR3 has 13 residues. The germline V gene encodes CDR1 DFQATT and CDR2 SNEGSKA (reference sequence). Trimming shortened V by 5 bases and J by 4 bases, and 14 bases separated the two germline ends.